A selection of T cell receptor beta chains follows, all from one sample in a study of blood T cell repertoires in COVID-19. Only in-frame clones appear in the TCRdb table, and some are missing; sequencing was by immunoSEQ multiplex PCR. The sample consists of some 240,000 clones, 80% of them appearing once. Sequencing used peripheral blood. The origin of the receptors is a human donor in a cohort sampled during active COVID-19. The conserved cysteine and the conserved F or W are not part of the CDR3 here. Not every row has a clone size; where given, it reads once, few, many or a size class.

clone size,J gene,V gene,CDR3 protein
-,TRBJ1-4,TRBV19,ASSWTVGKNEKLF
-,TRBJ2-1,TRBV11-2,ASSLVRNSPGEQF
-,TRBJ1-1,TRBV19,ASSISGGMNTEAF
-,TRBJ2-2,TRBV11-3,ASSPAQGNTGELF
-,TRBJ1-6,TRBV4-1,ASSQAWGGVGSPLH
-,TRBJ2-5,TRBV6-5,ASSYRGISPETQY
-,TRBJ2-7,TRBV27,ASRLTSGTTYEQY
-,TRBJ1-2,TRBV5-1,ASSLQGGIQGYT
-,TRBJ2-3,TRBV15,ATSRDRTSRTDTQY
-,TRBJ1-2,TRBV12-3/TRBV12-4,ASSLSANYGYT
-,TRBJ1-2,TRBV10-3,AIQEGRENGYT
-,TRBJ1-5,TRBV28,ASSLLQGQYSNQPQH
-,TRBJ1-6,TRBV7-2,ASSSLAVGAGDSPLH
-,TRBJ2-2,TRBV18,ASSPVENGELF
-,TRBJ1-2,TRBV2,ASSVDYGYT
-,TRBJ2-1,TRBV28,ASSLQGAFFFEQF
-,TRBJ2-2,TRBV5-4,ASSAGTSGRNTGELF
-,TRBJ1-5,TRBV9,ASSVGLNQPQH
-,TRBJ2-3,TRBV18,ASSPPTGSASGTDTQY
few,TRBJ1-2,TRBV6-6,ASSYMRETGDGYT
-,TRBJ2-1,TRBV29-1,SVVRDRGINEQF
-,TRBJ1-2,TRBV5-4,ASSLRTGDFYGYT
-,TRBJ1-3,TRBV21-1,ASVFRRSSGNTIY
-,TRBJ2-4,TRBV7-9,ASSLGQPGSQY
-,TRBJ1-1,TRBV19,ASSDGGLNTEAF
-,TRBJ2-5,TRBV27,ASSSGDQLTQY
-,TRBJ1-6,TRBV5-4,ASSARQGENSPLH
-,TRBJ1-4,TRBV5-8,ASSQDRAFNEKLF
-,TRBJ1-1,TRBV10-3,AISEVQTGETEAF
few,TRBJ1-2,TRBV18,ASSLPGQLNYGYT
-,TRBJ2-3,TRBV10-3,ATKQQGIRTDTQY
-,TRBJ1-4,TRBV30,ASYRAAFNEKLF
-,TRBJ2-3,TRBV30,AWTGGSTDTQY
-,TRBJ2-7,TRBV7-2,ASSLQGRSYEQY
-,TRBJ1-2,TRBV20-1,SASRDSDSNYGYT
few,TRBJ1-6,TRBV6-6,ASGNSYNSPLH
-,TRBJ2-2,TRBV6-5,ASRLLAGERELF
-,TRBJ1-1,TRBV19,ASSMAGPMNTEAF
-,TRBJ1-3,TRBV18,ASSPVSHAGNTIY
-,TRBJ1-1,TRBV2,ASTLERTGTEAF